This T cell receptor (beta chain) originates from a study of T cell responses to AZD1222 COVID-19 vaccine. Some clones are missing from TCRdb's copy, which holds only in-frame ones; the method was immunoSEQ multiplex PCR. Of some 91,000 clones listed, 89% are singletons. Germline V gives CDR1 SNHLY, CDR2 FYNNEI. The CDR3 has 15 amino acids. Losses at the gene ends were 1 base for V and 17 bases for J; bases not matched to a gene: 12. Sequencing used peripheral blood, obtained on day 0 of AZD1222 vaccination. V gene TRBV2 combines with J gene TRBJ1-6; 9 nucleotides match TRBD1. The clonotype was recovered from an adult in good health. In nucleotides, the CDR3 is TGTGCCAGCAGTGAAGATGGGACAGGGCTCTCGGCGATCCACTTT. This translates into CASSEDGTGLSAIHF. Looking up the rest from reference TRBV2 and TRBJ1-6 gives the full variable domain: EPEVTQTPSHQVTQMGQEVILRCVPISNHLYFYWYRQILGQKVEFLVSFYNNEISEKSEIFDDQFSVERPDGSNFTLKIRSTKLEDSAMYFCASSEDGTGLSAIHFGNGTRLTVT.